This T cell receptor beta chain stems from a study of T cells in pancreatic ductal adenocarcinoma listed by TCRdb under 2017. With respect to the entire study: Surgically resected pancreatic ductal adenocarcinoma specimens were analyzed for the quantity, spatial distribution, and characteristics of both suppressive cells and tumor-infiltrating CD8+ T cells, an effort aimed at clarifying the adaptive T-cell response occurring naturally. What the authors observed across the whole study: Comparisons of clonality between tumor and blood may be biased toward lower diversity because tumors are enriched in CD45RO+ effector T cells rather than naive T cells. Because most pancreatic cancer patients present with inoperable disease, the resected cohort was biased toward the minority with early-stage disease. T-cell clonality did not differ significantly between tumor and blood, with mean clonality around 0.11 in tumors and just over 0.07 in blood. Compared with tumor samples, blood samples had more total productive templates and around 8-fold more unique clonotypes.

On this clone: The target of this receptor is not known. Within one base of it there is no much larger clone, and no base qualities were kept.

The selected pancreatic ductal adenocarcinoma patients had received surgery without neoadjuvant therapy. Right after surgery, resected tumor tissue went into ice-cold media, and part of that tissue was flash frozen for DNA and RNA. Using the DNeasy Blood and Tissue Kit along with Proteinase K and RNase treatment, genomic DNA was extracted from 6 or 7 PBMC specimens and under ten flash-frozen tumor specimens. For CDR1 and CDR2, the germline V gene lists MNHNS and SASEGT. Spanning cysteine to phenylalanine, the CDR3 consists of 12 amino acids. The retained sequence is limited to the CDR3, 36 bases, with the frame set at the first base. Trimming costs V 5 bases and J 6 bases, and their ends lie 8 bases apart. The immunoSEQ hsTCRB kit was used to amplify TCR beta CDR3 regions from genomic DNA. An Illumina HiSeq system was used to carry out high-throughput TRB CDR3 sequencing. For the original study's pipeline: The immunoSEQ software was used to analyze sequencing reads, and nonproductive sequences containing premature stops or frame-shifts were excluded. Clonality of the repertoire was calculated as one minus the Shannon entropy normalized by log2 of the number of unique productive sequences. This immuneACCESS table, as held by TCRdb, lists in-frame sequences with V and J called but not all clones. Of the missing ones, under half trace to an unresolved V gene in checked studies; the others have no known cause. V, J and clone size are taken as reported in that table, and D and trimming were inferred from the DNA itself. In all, the sample holds some 2,500 clones, and about four fifths of those were seen once. The leading ten clones occupy 6.5% to 7.5% of the sample.

Sequencing used pancreatic tumor tissue. The receptor comes from a human donor with pancreatic ductal adenocarcinoma. The rearranged chain carries TRBV6-1 and TRBJ1-5, and TRBD1 may be the D gene, going by 6 matching bases. The CDR3 reads as follows: CASSQGLQPQHF. The nucleotide sequence is given as TGTGCCAGCAGTCAGGGGCTTCAGCCCCAGCATTTT.